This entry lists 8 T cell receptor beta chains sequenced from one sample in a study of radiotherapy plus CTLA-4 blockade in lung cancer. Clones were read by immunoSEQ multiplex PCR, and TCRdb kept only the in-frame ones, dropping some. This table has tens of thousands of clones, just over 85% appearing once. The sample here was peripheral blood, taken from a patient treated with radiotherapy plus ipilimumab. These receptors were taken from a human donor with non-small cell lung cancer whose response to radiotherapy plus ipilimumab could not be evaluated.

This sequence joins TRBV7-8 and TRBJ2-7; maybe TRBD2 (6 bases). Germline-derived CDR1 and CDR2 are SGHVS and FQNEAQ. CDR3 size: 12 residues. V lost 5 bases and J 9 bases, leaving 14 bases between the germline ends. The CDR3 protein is CASSLGGYRQYF. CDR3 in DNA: TGTGCCAGCAGCCTTGGGGGGTACAGGCAGTACTTC. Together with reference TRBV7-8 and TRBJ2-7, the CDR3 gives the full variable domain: GAGVSQSPRYKVAKRGQDVALRCDPISGHVSLFWYQQALGQGPEFLTYFQNEAQLDKSGLPSDRFFAERPEGSVSTLKIQRTQQEDSAVYLCASSLGGYRQYFGPGTRLTVT.

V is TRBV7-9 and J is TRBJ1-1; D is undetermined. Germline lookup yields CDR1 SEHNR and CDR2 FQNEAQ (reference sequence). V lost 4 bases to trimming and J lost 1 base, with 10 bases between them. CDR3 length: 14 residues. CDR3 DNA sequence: TGTGCCAGCAGCTCGTATCAGGAGAACACTGAAGCTTTCTTT. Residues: CASSSYQENTEAFF.

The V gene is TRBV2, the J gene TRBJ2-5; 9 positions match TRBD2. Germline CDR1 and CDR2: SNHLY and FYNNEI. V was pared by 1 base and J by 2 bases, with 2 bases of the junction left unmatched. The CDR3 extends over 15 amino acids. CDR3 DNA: TGTGCCAGCAGTGAAGGACTAGCGGTTCAAGAGACCCAGTACTTC. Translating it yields CASSEGLAVQETQYF.

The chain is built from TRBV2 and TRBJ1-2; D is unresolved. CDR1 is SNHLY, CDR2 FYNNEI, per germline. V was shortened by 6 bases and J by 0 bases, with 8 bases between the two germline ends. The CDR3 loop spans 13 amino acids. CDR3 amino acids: CASRPTSNYGYTF. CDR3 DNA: TGTGCCAGCAGGCCAACATCTAACTATGGCTACACCTTC.

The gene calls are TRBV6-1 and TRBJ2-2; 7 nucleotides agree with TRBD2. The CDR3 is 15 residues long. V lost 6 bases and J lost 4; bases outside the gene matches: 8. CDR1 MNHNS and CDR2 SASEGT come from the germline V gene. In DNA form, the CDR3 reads TGTGCCAGCAGCAACCGGGACTATTTCACCGGGGAGCTGTTTTTT. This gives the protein CASSNRDYFTGELFF.

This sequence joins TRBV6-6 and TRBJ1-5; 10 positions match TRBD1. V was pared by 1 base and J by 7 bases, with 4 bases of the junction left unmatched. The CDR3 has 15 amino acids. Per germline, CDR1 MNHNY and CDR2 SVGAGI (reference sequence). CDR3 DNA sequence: TGTGCCAGCAGTTACTTGGGGACAGGGGCACAGCCCCAGCATTTT. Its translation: CASSYLGTGAQPQHF.

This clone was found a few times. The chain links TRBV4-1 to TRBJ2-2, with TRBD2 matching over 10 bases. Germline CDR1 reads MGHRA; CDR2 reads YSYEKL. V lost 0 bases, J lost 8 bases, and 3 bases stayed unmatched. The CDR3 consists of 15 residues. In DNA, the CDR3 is TGCGCCAGCAGCCAAGAGGCTAGCGGGAGAGGGGAGCTGTTTTTT. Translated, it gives CASSQEASGRGELFF.

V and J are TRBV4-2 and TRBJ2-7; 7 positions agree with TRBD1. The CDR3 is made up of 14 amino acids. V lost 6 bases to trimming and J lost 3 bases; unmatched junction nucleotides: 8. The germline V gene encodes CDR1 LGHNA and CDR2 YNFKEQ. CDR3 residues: CASRLGQVHYEQYF. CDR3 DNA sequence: TGTGCCAGCAGGTTAGGACAGGTACACTACGAGCAGTACTTC.